What follows are 23 T cell receptor beta chains derived from one specimen sequenced in a study of human T cells and chemical hapten exposure. Each CDR3 protein gets one entry after TCRdb re-called the RACE reads with MiXCR. The sample holds some 340,000 distinct CDR3 sequences, around 6.9% seen once. As for time point: patch test 1, 2 weeks after DPC sensitization. The treatment here: therapeutic diphenylcyclopropenone sensitization with weekly scalp DPC. The input for sequencing was whole blood, taken in connection with sensitization to the hapten diphenylcyclopropenone (DPC). The receptors come from a woman in her late teens or twenties with alopecia areata. Some clones in this sample may be carry-over from other donors' samples.

This chain connects TRBV6-5 to TRBJ2-5, with a weak D call TRBD1 (5 bases). Between the trimmed V and J ends, which lost 0 bases and 4 bases, there was a span of 15 bases. CDR3 size: 16 residues. Germline V lookup: CDR1 MNHEY, CDR2 SVGAGI. CDR3 loop: CASSYSGLPGVETQYF. The CDR3 nucleotides are TGTGCCAGCAGTTACTCGGGGCTCCCCGGTGTAGAGACCCAGTACTTC.

This chain joins TRBV2 and TRBJ2-7, with D unresolved. The V and J ends lost 4 bases and 4 bases respectively, with 11 bases between them. There are 13 residues in the CDR3. The germline V gene encodes CDR1 SNHLY and CDR2 FYNNEI. The CDR3 sequence: CASSARAIYEQYF. For the CDR3, the DNA is TGTGCCAGCAGTGCCCGAGCAATATACGAGCAGTACTTC.

This clonotype was counted only a few times. The CDR3 is CASSRGPGRRNSPLHF. In DNA form, the CDR3 reads TGTGCCAGCAGCCGAGGGCCGGGGCGGAGGAATTCACCCCTCCACTTT. V is TRBV7-4 and J is TRBJ1-6; TRBD1 might be the D (5 bases). Trimming stripped 5 bases from V and 7 bases from J, with 18 bases between. The CDR3 has 16 residues. Per the germline V gene, CDR1 is SGHVT and CDR2 is SQSDAQ.

The chain couples TRBV24-1 to TRBJ2-7; D unresolved. The CDR3 consists of 14 residues. V shed 9 bases and J shed 5 bases, with 19 bases lying between them. In germline, CDR1 is KGHDR, CDR2 SFDVKD. CDR3 sequence: CATPSNPPAHEQYF. CDR3 nucleotide sequence: TGTGCCACCCCGAGTAATCCCCCCGCCCACGAGCAGTACTTC.

The chain has TRBV20-1 and TRBJ1-1; possible D gene TRBD1, 5 bases. Germline lookup yields CDR1 DFQATT and CDR2 SNEGSKA (reference sequence). The CDR3 runs 15 residues. Trimming shortened V by 0 bases and J by 5 bases, and 16 bases separated the two germline ends. This CDR3 is CSARDRARASTEAFF. DNA for the CDR3: TGCAGTGCTAGAGATCGGGCCAGGGCGTCGACTGAAGCTTTCTTT.

This clonotype was observed at least ten times. The chain joins TRBV24-1 to TRBJ2-3, with 10 bases aligning to TRBD1. CDR1 KGHDR and CDR2 SFDVKD come from the germline V gene. Trimming at V came to 3 bases and at J to 3 bases, leaving 5 bases not matched to a gene. This CDR3 has 16 residues. In DNA, the CDR3 is TGTGCCACCAGTGATACGGGACAGGGGAAGACAGATACGCAGTATTTT. Translation: CATSDTGQGKTDTQYF.

This clonotype occurred many times. The chain links TRBV12-3 or TRBV12-4 to TRBJ1-6, with a weak D call TRBD1 (5 bases). This CDR3 spans 14 amino acids. V lost 6 bases and J lost 10, with 16 bases in between. The CDR3 is CASSYRGKSSPLHF. CDR3 in DNA: TGTGCCAGCAGCTACCGGGGGAAGTCGTCACCCCTCCACTTT.

This clonotype was counted once. With a much larger clone just one base away, this may be a read error. This chain joins TRBV7-9 and TRBJ2-2, with D unclear. Germline CDR1 SEHNR, CDR2 FQNEAQ (reference sequence). Trimming took off 3 bases at V and 5 bases at J, with 4 bases between the two ends. CDR3 length: 12 residues. For the CDR3, the DNA is TGTGCCAGCAGCTTTCCGACCGGGGAGCTGTTTTTT. Protein: CASSFPTGELFF.

The chain employs TRBV3-1 and TRBJ2-2; the match to TRBD1 covers 8 bases. The CDR3 loop spans 15 amino acids. Trimming removed 5 bases from V and 3 bases from J; junction bases left unmatched: 5. The V gene's germline CDR1 is LGHDT and CDR2 YNNKEL (reference sequence). The CDR3 sequence: CASSWTGLDTGELFF. CDR3 coding DNA: TGTGCCAGCAGCTGGACAGGGCTCGACACCGGGGAGCTGTTTTTT.

This clonotype was observed at least ten times. This sequence joins TRBV10-3 and TRBJ2-7; D remains ambiguous. The V gene's germline CDR1 is ENHRY and CDR2 SYGVKD. The CDR3 spans 16 residues. V was trimmed by 0 bases and J by 3 bases, leaving 15 bases between them. The CDR3, as DNA: TGTGCCATCAGTGAGTCGAAGGGCCTCAGGAGCTACGAGCAGTACTTC. This gives the protein CAISESKGLRSYEQYF.

The rearrangement joins TRBV4-2 to TRBJ2-7, with D perhaps TRBD2 (6 bases). The ends were cut back, 2 bases at V and 6 bases at J, with 14 bases in the middle. The CDR3 has 14 residues. Germline V gene lookup returns CDR1 LGHNA and CDR2 YNFKEQ. In DNA, the CDR3 is TGTGCCAGCAGCCAAAACCCTCCGGGGGTCGAGCAGTACTTC. Its protein is CASSQNPPGVEQYF.

There are many counts of this clonotype. V and J are TRBV2 and TRBJ2-2, with TRBD1 identical over 8 bases. This CDR3 contains 14 residues. Germline V lookup: CDR1 SNHLY, CDR2 FYNNEI. J was trimmed by 5 bases and V by 3 bases; bases with no gene match: 2. The CDR3 region is CASSETGVTGELFF. The DNA for the CDR3 is TGTGCCAGCAGTGAGACAGGGGTGACCGGGGAGCTGTTTTTT. The full variable domain, completed using reference TRBV2 and TRBJ2-2, is EPEVTQTPSHQVTQMGQEVILRCVPISNHLYFYWYRQILGQKVEFLVSFYNNEISEKSEIFDDQFSVERPDGSNFTLKIRSTKLEDSAMYFCASSETGVTGELFFGEGSRLTVL.

This clonotype was detected only a few times. The chain uses TRBV6-1 and TRBJ1-5; D may be TRBD1 (6 bases). Germline V gene data show CDR1 as MNHNS and CDR2 as SASEGT. Trimming removed 2 bases from V and 4 bases from J, with 15 bases in between. The length of the CDR3 is 16 residues. In DNA form, the CDR3 reads TGTGCCAGCAGTGAACGAGGGAACAGGGTGAATCAGCCCCAGCATTTT. Protein product: CASSERGNRVNQPQHF.

The V and J genes are TRBV28 and TRBJ2-7; a weak D match, TRBD2 (5 bases). The CDR3 extends over 13 amino acids. In germline, CDR1 is MDHEN, CDR2 SYDVKM. V gave up 4 bases and J gave up 3 bases, with 10 bases separating them. The CDR3 DNA follows: TGTGCCAGCAGTTCTATCGGACTCTACGAGCAGTACTTC. Translating gives CASSSIGLYEQYF.

V usage is TRBV28 and J usage is TRBJ2-3, with D perhaps TRBD1 or TRBD2 (6 bases each). CDR3 size: 15 residues. V lost 3 bases to trimming and J lost 0 bases, with 10 bases between them. Germline loops: CDR1 MDHEN, CDR2 SYDVKM. The CDR3 is CASSFRGVSTDTQYF. The DNA of the CDR3 is TGTGCCAGCAGTTTTAGGGGGGTAAGCACAGATACGCAGTATTTT.

This chain joins TRBV7-3 and TRBJ2-2; 8 bases align to TRBD1. Germline V gene data show CDR1 as SGHTA and CDR2 as FQGTGA. The CDR3 extends over 15 amino acids. J gave up 7 bases and V 1 base, and 5 bases lay outside the gene matches. CDR3 coding DNA: TGTGCCAGCAGCTTAATGGCAGGGGGCCTCGGGGAGCTGTTTTTT. It codes for CASSLMAGGLGELFF.

This chain links TRBV7-3 with TRBJ2-5; perhaps TRBD2 as D (7 bases). The CDR3 consists of 15 residues. The germline CDR1 and CDR2 sequences are SGHTA and FQGTGA. V was shortened by 0 bases and J by 4 bases, with 12 bases between the two germline ends. The CDR3 region has the DNA TGTGCCAGCAGCTTAACAGGGGGGGCCGGAGAGACCCAGTACTTC. This translates into CASSLTGGAGETQYF.

This clonotype was detected many times. This chain uses TRBV7-9 with TRBJ1-2; unclear D gene. The germline V gene encodes CDR1 SEHNR and CDR2 FQNEAQ (reference sequence). V was trimmed by 1 base and J by 6 bases, leaving 12 bases between them. This CDR3 has 14 amino acids. CDR3 residues: CASSLVGVKNGYTF. The CDR3 nucleotides are TGTGCCAGCAGCTTAGTGGGAGTGAAGAATGGCTACACCTTC.

A few counts support this clonotype. The rearrangement joins TRBV6-7 to TRBJ2-3; no clear D gene. TRBV6-7 is identified as an open reading frame with a role that is uncertain. V was cut by 2 bases and J by 1 base, with 10 bases left in between. The CDR3 runs 15 residues. The CDR3 coding sequence is TGTGCCAGCAGTTACCAAGAAGATCGCACAGATACGCAGTATTTT. It specifies CASSYQEDRTDTQYF.

The V gene is TRBV12-3 or TRBV12-4, the J gene TRBJ2-7; perhaps D is TRBD1 or TRBD2 (6 bases each). The CDR3 is made up of 15 amino acids. V was trimmed by 2 bases and J by 1 base, leaving 12 bases between them. The CDR3 reads CASSLPGEESYEQYF. DNA for the CDR3: TGTGCCAGCAGTTTACCAGGGGAGGAGTCCTACGAGCAGTACTTC.

This clonotype came up many times. The chain is built from TRBV12-3 or TRBV12-4 and TRBJ2-3; a weak D match, TRBD1 (5 bases). This CDR3 region has 11 residues. With 7 bases removed from V and 3 bases from J, the gap between germline ends came to 5 bases. This chain's CDR3 is CASKGTDTQYF. The CDR3 DNA follows: TGTGCCAGCAAGGGGACAGATACGCAGTATTTT.

Only a few counts were recorded for this clonotype. This chain joins TRBV5-1 and TRBJ1-1; possibly TRBD1 for D (6 bases). The germline V and J ends were trimmed by 4 bases and 5 bases, with 24 bases remaining between them. Germline V gives CDR1 SGHRS, CDR2 YFSETQ. The CDR3 consists of 17 residues. In nucleotides, the CDR3 is TGCGCCAGCAGCCCTTCGTCCATGCTCGGGGGGCTAACTGAAGCTTTCTTT. Translated: CASSPSSMLGGLTEAFF.

There are a few counts of this clonotype. The rearrangement joins TRBV5-6 to TRBJ2-5; TRBD1 agrees at 10 bases. Germline V gene sequence: CDR1 SGHDT, CDR2 YYEEEE. With 4 bases clipped from V and 4 bases from J, the junction kept 7 bases outside the gene matches. The CDR3 runs 15 residues. This chain's CDR3 is CASSPTGTGVETQYF. CDR3 nucleotides: TGTGCCAGCAGCCCCACCGGGACAGGGGTAGAGACCCAGTACTTC.